Below, one T cell receptor (beta chain) is given with its context. Germline values: CDR1 MNHEY, CDR2 SMNVEV (reference sequence). CDR3 length: 13 amino acids. V dropped 4 bases and J dropped 4; count of bases not matched to a gene: 4. Per the study methods: Nucleated cell counts were estimated from reference gene primer amplification. Data came from immunoSEQ multiplex PCR; TCRdb stores just in-frame clones and leaves some out. The V and J calls and clone size are taken from that table; D and trimming were inferred from the DNA. Among 95,000 to 110,000 clones listed, 85% to 90% were seen once. The data belong to a study of blood T cell repertoires in COVID-19. Study in general: Acute-phase and convalescent COVID-19 samples originated in the United States, Italy and Spain. PBMCs, B-cell-depleted T cells, or T cells provided the cDNA or gDNA that made up the material.

The V call is TRBV27, the J call TRBJ2-7, with 7 positions matching TRBD1. Material for sequencing was peripheral blood. The clonotype comes from a man aged 50-60 years with acute or convalescent COVID-19. The CDR3 sequence: CASSWVRGYEQYF. DNA for the CDR3: TGTGCCAGCAGTTGGGTCAGGGGGTACGAGCAGTACTTC.